Below are 22 T cell receptor beta chains sequenced from a single sample in a study of blood T cell repertoires in COVID-19. Clones were sequenced by immunoSEQ multiplex PCR, and TCRdb holds only the in-frame ones, with some missing. The sample has under 300,000 clones; roughly 84% are singletons. Material: PBMCs or T cells enriched from blood (not recorded which). These receptors all stem from a woman aged 45-65 years who had been exposed to COVID-19.

This chain joins TRBV5-1 and TRBJ2-1; possibly TRBD2 for D (6 bases). The V and J ends lost 0 bases and 10 bases respectively, with 14 bases between them. Germline CDR1 is SGHRS and CDR2 is YFSETQ. This CDR3 contains 14 residues. CDR3 residues: CASSLDRGEGEQFF. The CDR3 nucleotides are TGCGCCAGCAGCTTGGATCGCGGGGAAGGAGAGCAGTTCTTC.

The chain uses TRBV29-1 and TRBJ1-1; D ambiguous. Germline V lookup: CDR1 SQVTM, CDR2 ANQGSEA. V shed 3 bases and J shed 1 base, with 12 bases lying between them. CDR3 length equals 14 residues. The CDR3 loop is CSVDPTRPNTEAFF. The CDR3 DNA follows: TGCAGCGTTGATCCCACGCGTCCGAACACTGAAGCTTTCTTT.

This chain connects TRBV6-4 to TRBJ2-3, with TRBD1 matching over 11 bases. V lost 4 bases to trimming and J lost 2 bases; unmatched junction nucleotides: 2. The germline V gene has CDR1 MRHNA and CDR2 SNTAGT. The length of the CDR3 is 15 residues. The DNA of the CDR3 is TGTGCCAGCAGTGCCGGACAGGGGGCCACAGATACGCAGTATTTT. Residues: CASSAGQGATDTQYF.

This chain connects TRBV24-1 to TRBJ1-5; the match to TRBD1 covers 8 bases. CDR1 is KGHDR and CDR2 is SFDVKD in the germline V gene. This CDR3 region has 15 residues. The ends lost 4 bases at V and 7 bases at J; junction bases unmatched: 8. The CDR3: CATSESGGSGQPQHF. The CDR3 DNA reads TGTGCCACCAGTGAGTCAGGGGGCTCGGGGCAGCCCCAGCATTTT.

The rearrangement uses TRBV28 and TRBJ2-7; 9 bases line up with TRBD1. The germline V gene has CDR1 MDHEN and CDR2 SYDVKM. Trimming removed 6 bases from V and 3 bases from J; junction bases left unmatched: 9. The CDR3 consists of 15 residues. The CDR3 loop is CASRSSGQGDYEQYF. The CDR3 DNA sequence: TGTGCCAGCAGATCCTCGGGACAGGGAGACTACGAGCAGTACTTC.

The CDR3 sequence: CASSVGGGLNQPQHF. The CDR3 DNA reads TGTGCCAGCAGCGTAGGGGGGGGCCTCAATCAGCCCCAGCATTTT. V is TRBV9 and J is TRBJ1-5, with D tentatively TRBD1 (6 bases). There are 15 residues in the CDR3. Germline CDR1 SGDLS, CDR2 YYNGEE. The V gene lost 0 bases and the J gene lost 3 bases, with 10 bases spanning the gap.

CDR3 in DNA: TGTGCCAGCAGCCCGACGGGGAGGGGAAACACCATATATTTT. The encoded protein is CASSPTGRGNTIYF. The V gene is TRBV7-9, the J gene TRBJ1-3; D call uncertain. The CDR3 spans 14 residues. Germline assignment: CDR1 SEHNR and CDR2 FQNEAQ (reference sequence). Trimming took off 5 bases at V and 4 bases at J, with 12 bases between the two ends.

V gene TRBV7-8 combines with J gene TRBJ1-5; tentative D call: TRBD1 (5 bases). Trimming left V 5 bases short and J 6 bases short, with 11 bases between. The germline V gene has CDR1 SGHVS and CDR2 FQNEAQ. The CDR3 consists of 13 residues. The CDR3 DNA sequence: TGTGCCAGCAGCCAGGGTCGGGGTCAGCCCCAGCATTTT. Protein: CASSQGRGQPQHF.

The chain uses TRBV3-1 (or the pseudogene TRBV3-2) and TRBJ1-2; D may be TRBD1 (5 bases). V was clipped by 1 base and J by 3 bases, with 9 bases between them. CDR3 length: 14 residues. Germline V lookup: CDR1 LGHDT, CDR2 YNNKEL (reference sequence). For the CDR3, the DNA is TGTGCCAGCAGCCAAGTTCCACAGGACTATGGCTACACCTTC. It is translated as CASSQVPQDYGYTF.

The chain's CDR3 is CASSRGYYEQYF. The CDR3 bases are TGTGCCAGCAGCCGCGGTTATTACGAGCAGTACTTC. This chain joins TRBV13 and TRBJ2-7, with unresolved D. CDR3 length: 12 residues. Trimming cost V 5 bases and J 4 bases, with 9 bases left between them. Germline lookup yields CDR1 PRHDT and CDR2 FYEKMQ (reference sequence).

The chain employs TRBV7-2 and TRBJ1-2; 9 nucleotides match TRBD1. V shed 5 bases, J shed 7 bases, and the junction held 11 bases outside the gene matches. Germline V gives CDR1 SGHTA, CDR2 FQGNSA. The CDR3 runs 15 residues. The CDR3 loop reads CASSLTRTGESGYTF. CDR3 in DNA: TGTGCCAGCAGCCTCACCCGGACAGGGGAAAGTGGCTACACCTTC. The full variable domain, completed using reference TRBV7-2 and TRBJ1-2, is GAGVSQSPSNKVTEKGKDVELRCDPISGHTALYWYRQSLGQGLEFLIYFQGNSAPDKSGLPSDRFSAERTGGSVSTLTIQRTQQEDSAVYLCASSLTRTGESGYTFGSGTRLTVV.

The chain is built from TRBV6-6 and TRBJ2-5; 9 nucleotides agree with TRBD2. With 5 bases clipped from V and 5 bases from J, the junction kept 9 bases outside the gene matches. The CDR3 loop spans 15 amino acids. Germline CDR1 MNHNY, CDR2 SVGAGI (reference sequence). For the CDR3, the DNA is TGTGCCAGCAGTCTTAGCGGGGGCGGGGGGGAGACCCAGTACTTC. Translated: CASSLSGGGGETQYF.

The chain combines TRBV6-5 with TRBJ1-1, with a weak D call TRBD1 (5 bases). From germline, CDR1 is MNHEY and CDR2 SVGAGI. V was pared by 8 bases and J by 6 bases, with 22 bases between. CDR3 length: 15 amino acids. The CDR3 bases are TGTGCCAGCGACGGGGGGAGGGTTTTCGGGGCTGAAGCTTTCTTT. Translation: CASDGGRVFGAEAFF.

This clone was recorded only once. The V gene is TRBV20-1, the J gene TRBJ1-1, with unresolved D. V shed 3 bases and J shed 6 bases, with 8 bases lying between them. Per the germline V gene, CDR1 is DFQATT and CDR2 is SNEGSKA (reference sequence). The CDR3 covers 11 residues. CDR3 nucleotide sequence: TGCAGTGCTAGTCGGGGTTCTGAAGCTTTCTTT. This gives the protein CSASRGSEAFF.

This chain joins TRBV5-1 and TRBJ1-1; the D gene is possibly TRBD1 (5 bases). Germline lookup yields CDR1 SGHRS and CDR2 YFSETQ. Trimming left V 3 bases short and J 0 bases short, with 18 bases between. The CDR3 loop spans 17 amino acids. In DNA, the CDR3 is TGCGCCAGCAGCTACGGCCTGGGGGGTATCATGAACACTGAAGCTTTCTTT. As protein: CASSYGLGGIMNTEAFF.

V usage is TRBV5-1 and J usage is TRBJ1-3, with TRBD1 identical over 7 bases. Unmatched junction bases numbered 4, after V lost 3 bases and J lost 4 bases. Looked up from germline, CDR1 is SGHRS and CDR2 is YFSETQ. CDR3 length equals 14 residues. CDR3 sequence reads: CASSSPGGGNTIYF. In DNA, the CDR3 is TGCGCCAGCAGCTCCCCAGGGGGGGGAAACACCATATATTTT.

The genes are TRBV12-3 or TRBV12-4 and TRBJ2-5; TRBD1 aligns across 7 bases. Trimming removed 5 bases from V and 5 bases from J; junction bases left unmatched: 5. CDR3 length: 13 residues. The CDR3 sequence is CASSGTEGETQYF. CDR3 DNA: TGTGCCAGCAGTGGGACAGAAGGGGAGACCCAGTACTTC.

This chain connects TRBV19 to TRBJ2-1, with D possibly being TRBD2 (6 bases). V was cut by 1 base and J by 2 bases, with 18 bases left in between. The CDR3 covers 18 residues. Germline V gene sequence: CDR1 LNHDA, CDR2 SQIVND (reference sequence). The CDR3 bases are TGTGCCAGTAGTATAGCCCTGACTAGTGGAGATCCCTACAATGAGCAGTTCTTC. Translation gives CASSIALTSGDPYNEQFF.

The rearrangement links TRBV3-1 (or the pseudogene TRBV3-2) to TRBJ1-1; D may be TRBD1 (6 bases). Germline loops: CDR1 LGHDT, CDR2 YNNKEL (reference sequence). The CDR3 spans 13 residues. Trimming took 0 bases from V and 11 from J, leaving 13 bases between them. CDR3 coding DNA: TGTGCCAGCAGCCAAGAGGGGGCCCCGCAGGCTTTCTTT. This sequence encodes CASSQEGAPQAFF.

The chain employs TRBV5-1 and TRBJ2-1, with 13 nucleotides matching TRBD2. The CDR3 sequence is 20 residues long. Germline V lookup: CDR1 SGHRS, CDR2 YFSETQ. With 1 base clipped from V and 0 bases from J, the junction kept 10 bases outside the gene matches. The CDR3 protein is CASSLRTSGGEPNSYNEQFF. The CDR3 DNA follows: TGCGCCAGCAGCTTGCGAACTAGCGGGGGGGAACCAAACTCCTACAATGAGCAGTTCTTC.

This rearrangement joins TRBV19 to TRBJ2-6; TRBD1 matches at 8 bases. V shed 9 bases and J 0 bases; nucleotides not matched to a gene: 1. CDR1 and CDR2 from the germline V gene are LNHDA and SQIVND (reference sequence). The CDR3 loop spans 14 amino acids. The DNA for the CDR3 is TGTGCCAGCGGACAGGGCTCTGGGGCCAACGTCCTGACTTTC. Translation gives CASGQGSGANVLTF.

V is TRBV5-1 and J is TRBJ2-2; possible D gene TRBD1, 5 bases. Germline values: CDR1 SGHRS, CDR2 YFSETQ. The CDR3 spans 14 residues. The V and J ends lost 5 bases and 0 bases respectively, with 8 bases between them. CDR3 region: CASRETANTGELFF. The CDR3 DNA sequence: TGCGCCAGCAGGGAGACAGCGAACACCGGGGAGCTGTTTTTT.